Listed below are T cell receptor beta chains from one sample, sequenced in a study of post-analysis software for immune sequencing data. TCRdb recomputed calls from the PCR reads with MiXCR, one row per CDR3 protein. The sample lists some 690,000 distinct CDR3 sequences; just under 30% were seen once. Sequenced material: blood. The receptors derive from a girl aged 5 to 17 with multiple sclerosis. CDR3s include the opening cysteine and the closing phenylalanine or tryptophan. A D gene is named only where the DNA matches it firmly. Clone size is stated in some rows and not others, as once, few, many or a class when expanded.

V gene	J gene	clone size	D gene	CDR3 protein	CDR3 DNA
TRBV10-3	TRBJ1-2	NA	NA	CAISESVTGRFHYGYTF	TGTGCCATCAGTGAGTCGGTGACAGGTAGATTTCACTATGGCTACACCTTC
TRBV28	TRBJ2-3	NA	TRBD1	CASRDRGSADTQYF	TGTGCCAGCAGGGACAGGGGATCGGCAGATACGCAGTATTTT
TRBV15	TRBJ2-5	NA	TRBD1	CATSKGQVLQETQYF	TGTGCCACCAGCAAGGGACAGGTCCTCCAAGAGACCCAGTACTTC
TRBV5-5	TRBJ2-5	NA	NA	CASSLRAFLEETQYF	TGTGCCAGCAGCTTGCGTGCCTTCTTGGAGGAGACCCAGTACTTC
TRBV5-1	TRBJ2-3	few	TRBD1	CASSNQQGADDTQYF	TGCGCCAGCAGCAACCAACAGGGGGCGGATGATACGCAGTATTTT
TRBV2	TRBJ2-7	NA	NA	CASSDNLGPYEQYF	TGTGCCAGCAGTGATAATCTAGGGCCTTACGAGCAGTACTTC
TRBV6-6	TRBJ1-3	NA	NA	CASIAANVGNTIYF	TGTGCCAGCATCGCCGCCAATGTTGGAAACACCATATATTTT
TRBV29-1	TRBJ2-7	many	NA	CSGMGSYEQYF	TGCAGCGGGATGGGATCCTACGAGCAGTACTTC
TRBV3-1	TRBJ2-7	few	NA	CASSQGNRMPLSYEQYF	TGTGCCAGCAGCCAAGGCAACCGGATGCCCCTCTCCTACGAGCAGTACTTC
TRBV27	TRBJ2-1	NA	NA	CASRTEGFSYNEQFF	TGTGCCAGCAGGACGGAGGGTTTCTCCTACAATGAGCAGTTCTTC
TRBV20-1	TRBJ2-1	few	NA	CSAVAGVGNYNEQFF	TGCAGTGCCGTCGCCGGGGTCGGAAACTACAATGAGCAGTTCTTC
TRBV7-2	TRBJ1-5	few	NA	CASSPPGGSSQPQHF	TGTGCCAGCAGCCCTCCGGGGGGTAGCAGTCAGCCCCAGCATTTT
TRBV29-1	TRBJ1-2	NA	TRBD1	CSVAPGQGYYGYTF	TGCAGCGTCGCACCGGGACAGGGGTACTATGGCTACACCTTC
TRBV20-1	TRBJ2-3	many	NA	CSARARAVADTQYF	TGCAGTGCTAGAGCCCGGGCTGTTGCGGATACGCAGTATTTT
TRBV20-1	TRBJ2-2	NA	TRBD2	CSASRVLAGALNTGELFF	TGCAGTGCTAGTCGCGTGCTAGCGGGGGCCTTGAACACCGGGGAGCTGTTTTTT
TRBV4-2	TRBJ2-1	few	NA	CASSQPYETTHEQFF	TGTGCCAGCAGTCAACCGTACGAGACAACCCATGAGCAGTTCTTC
TRBV29-1	TRBJ1-1	NA	TRBD1	CSGDRGAEAFF	TGCAGCGGTGACAGGGGCGCTGAAGCTTTCTTT
TRBV6-5	TRBJ1-6	NA	TRBD1	CASSRQGRSPLHF	TGTGCCAGCAGTCGACAGGGGCGTTCACCCCTCCACTTT
TRBV11-2	TRBJ2-3	NA	TRBD2	CASSFSGSSTDTQYF	TGTGCCAGCAGCTTTAGCGGGAGTAGCACAGATACGCAGTATTTT
TRBV29-1	TRBJ2-2	few	TRBD1	CSAQGDRGTGELFF	TGCAGCGCTCAGGGGGACAGGGGGACCGGGGAGCTGTTTTTT
TRBV29-1	TRBJ1-2	few	TRBD1	CSGLQGAGGYTF	TGCAGCGGCCTACAGGGGGCGGGGGGCTACACCTTC
TRBV12-3/TRBV12-4	TRBJ2-1	few	TRBD2	CASSLSSGSQNEQFF	TGTGCCAGCAGCCTGTCTAGCGGGAGCCAGAATGAGCAGTTCTTC
TRBV7-2	TRBJ1-2	many	TRBD1	CASSLTRTGGSYGYTF	TGTGCCAGCAGCTTAACCCGGACAGGGGGTAGCTATGGCTACACCTTC
TRBV6-6	TRBJ2-7	NA	TRBD2	CASSPTGTSGPGAEQYF	TGTGCCAGCAGTCCCACCGGGACTAGCGGGCCGGGGGCCGAGCAGTACTTC
TRBV14	TRBJ2-1	once	NA	CASSLFSGSYNEQFF	TGTGCCAGCAGCCTTTTTAGCGGCTCCTACAATGAGCAGTTCTTC
TRBV4-3	TRBJ2-7	NA	TRBD1	CTSSQERGQGYEQYF	TGCACCAGCAGCCAAGAGAGAGGACAGGGCTACGAGCAGTACTTC
TRBV9	TRBJ2-1	NA	TRBD2	CASSATVTSGRFEQFF	TGTGCCAGCAGCGCCACAGTGACTAGCGGGAGGTTTGAGCAGTTCTTC
TRBV28	TRBJ2-1	NA	NA	CASSGIWDEQFF	TGTGCCAGCAGCGGGATTTGGGATGAGCAGTTCTTC
TRBV9	TRBJ2-3	NA	TRBD2	CASSPSGSGTDTQYF	TGTGCCAGCAGCCCGAGCGGGAGTGGGACAGATACGCAGTATTTT
TRBV6-4	TRBJ2-2	NA	NA	CAAGVAGDTGELFF	TGCGCCGCTGGGGTGGCGGGCGACACCGGGGAGCTGTTTTTT
TRBV20-1	TRBJ2-1	NA	TRBD2	CSARDRGLAGNEQFF	TGCAGTGCTAGAGATCGGGGGCTAGCGGGGAATGAGCAGTTCTTC
TRBV9	TRBJ1-2	NA	NA	CASSPDRDSYGYTF	TGTGCCAGCAGCCCGGACCGGGACTCGTATGGCTACACCTTC
TRBV6-2/TRBV6-3	TRBJ1-4	NA	NA	CASSPDKRGLDANEKLFF	TGTGCCAGCAGTCCGGACAAGAGAGGATTGGATGCTAATGAAAAACTGTTTTTT
TRBV20-1	TRBJ2-1	few	TRBD2	CSAETSGAHNEQFF	TGCAGTGCAGAGACTAGCGGAGCTCACAATGAGCAGTTCTTC
TRBV6-5	TRBJ1-3	NA	NA	CASSYSGGTSRVGNTIYF	TGTGCCAGCAGTTACTCTGGCGGGACATCCAGGGTTGGAAACACCATATATTTT
TRBV7-2	TRBJ2-1	NA	NA	CASSSPRDEQFF	TGTGCCAGCAGCTCCCCAAGGGATGAGCAGTTCTTC
TRBV25-1	TRBJ1-5	few	NA	CASSESGGTYSNQPQHF	TGTGCCAGCAGTGAATCAGGAGGTACCTATAGCAATCAGCCCCAGCATTTT
TRBV27	TRBJ2-5	NA	NA	CASRGGFRGEETQYF	TGTGCCAGCAGGGGGGGGTTCAGGGGGGAAGAGACCCAGTACTTC
TRBV7-2	TRBJ2-5	few	TRBD2	CASSSLAGEAQYF	TGTGCCAGCAGCTCACTAGCGGGAGAGGCCCAGTACTTC
TRBV9	TRBJ2-1	NA	TRBD2	CASSAGLAGIDEQFF	TGTGCCAGCAGCGCCGGACTAGCGGGAATAGATGAGCAGTTCTTC
TRBV6-6	TRBJ2-7	NA	NA	CASRDRQLGYEQYF	TGTGCCAGCAGAGACCGACAGTTGGGCTACGAGCAGTACTTC
TRBV24-1	TRBJ2-3	NA	TRBD2	CAASEDIAGAADTQYF	TGTGCCGCCAGTGAAGACATAGCGGGAGCGGCAGATACGCAGTATTTT
TRBV7-9	TRBJ2-1	NA	TRBD1	CASSRQGSNEQFF	TGTGCCAGCAGCCGACAGGGCTCCAATGAGCAGTTCTTC
TRBV7-2	TRBJ2-2	once	NA	CASSLIVQNTGELFF	TGTGCCAGCAGCCTGATAGTTCAGAACACCGGGGAGCTGTTTTTT
TRBV5-1	TRBJ2-7	NA	NA	CASSRTIPTIEPHEQYF	TGCGCCAGCAGCCGTACTATACCAACCATAGAGCCCCACGAGCAGTACTTC
TRBV11-2	TRBJ2-1	few	TRBD2	CASSFPGLVNEQFF	TGTGCCAGCAGCTTTCCCGGACTAGTCAATGAGCAGTTCTTC
TRBV10-3	TRBJ2-7	NA	TRBD2	CAISEETSYPTYEQYF	TGTGCCATCAGTGAGGAGACTAGCTACCCTACTTACGAGCAGTACTTC
TRBV29-1	TRBJ2-4	many	NA	CSSAAAGANIQYF	TGCAGCTCCGCGGCGGCAGGGGCGAACATTCAGTACTTC
TRBV16	TRBJ2-7	NA	NA	CASSPPGPVYEQYF	TGTGCCAGCAGCCCCCCCGGGCCAGTCTACGAGCAGTACTTC
TRBV7-9	TRBJ2-5	NA	NA	CASSVGTSEGETQYF	TGTGCCAGCAGCGTTGGGACTTCAGAAGGAGAGACCCAGTACTTC
TRBV28	TRBJ2-3	NA	TRBD2	CASSFSSGRAERGGTNGDTQYF	TGTGCCAGCAGTTTCTCTAGCGGGAGGGCCGAGAGAGGAGGTACCAACGGGGATACGCAGTATTTT